This TCR beta chain derives from a study of OX40 agonist ivuxolimab in advanced cancers. Across the study: Mean age approximately 66 years, range about 23 to 85; nearly 85% male. Among those treated, three patients had partial responses, one with hepatocellular carcinoma and two with cutaneous melanoma. Regarding the study as a whole: Dose levels from 0.1 to 3.0 mg/kg saw CD4+ and CD8+ blood T cells expand clonally by week 6. With doses of 0.1-3.0 mg/kg, partial responders showed among the lowest clonal expansion.

Comment on this clone: Its antigen is not identified.

TCRdb keeps only in-frame clones here, not all; method: immunoSEQ multiplex PCR. The table has tens of thousands of clones, 70% to 90% seen once. V lost 6 bases to trimming and J lost 0 bases, with 12 bases between them. CDR3 length: 14 amino acids. The germline V gene has CDR1 MNHNY and CDR2 SVGAGI (reference sequence). This clonotype originated in an adult with an advanced solid tumor such as melanoma, head and neck, liver or kidney cancer. The sample here was CD4+ or CD8+ T cells sorted from blood, taken in a trial of the OX40 agonist ivuxolimab. The V gene is TRBV6-6, the J gene TRBJ2-7; a possible D gene is TRBD1 (6 bases). The CDR3 sequence: CASSVGQSSYEQYF. In DNA, the CDR3 is TGTGCCAGCAGCGTTGGACAGAGCTCCTACGAGCAGTACTTC.